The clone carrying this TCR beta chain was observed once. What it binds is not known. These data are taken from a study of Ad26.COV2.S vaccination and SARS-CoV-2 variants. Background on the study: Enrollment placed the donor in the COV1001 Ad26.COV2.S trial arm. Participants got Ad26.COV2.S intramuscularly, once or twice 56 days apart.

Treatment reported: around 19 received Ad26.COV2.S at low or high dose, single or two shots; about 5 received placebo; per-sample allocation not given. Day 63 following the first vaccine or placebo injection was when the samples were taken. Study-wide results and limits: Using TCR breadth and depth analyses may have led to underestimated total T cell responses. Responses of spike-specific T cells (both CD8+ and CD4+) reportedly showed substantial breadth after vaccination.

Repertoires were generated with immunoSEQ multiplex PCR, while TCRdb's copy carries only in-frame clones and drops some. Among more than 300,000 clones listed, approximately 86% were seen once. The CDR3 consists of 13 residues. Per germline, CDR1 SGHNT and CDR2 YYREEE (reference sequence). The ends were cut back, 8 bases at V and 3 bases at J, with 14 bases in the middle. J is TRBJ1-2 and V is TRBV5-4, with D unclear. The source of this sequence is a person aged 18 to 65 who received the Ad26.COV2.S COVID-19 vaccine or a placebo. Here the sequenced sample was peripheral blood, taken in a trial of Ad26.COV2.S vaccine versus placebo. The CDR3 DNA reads TGTGCCAGTAGGTCCTCATGGGACTATGGCTACACCTTC. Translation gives CASRSSWDYGYTF.